This paragraph reports one TCR beta chain. Its target is not known. Using immunoSEQ multiplex PCR, the repertoire was profiled, and TCRdb retains in-frame clones only, with some absent. The data contain about 37,000 clones, 82% of them seen just once; the ten biggest clones take up more than 15%. The data were taken from a study of PD-L1 blockade in urothelial cancer. Study details: Timepoints chosen for blood analysis were 3 weeks (second dose) and 6 weeks after treatment start. When blood samples were assessed, the median T cell count was 141,255. Overall study findings and caveats: Durable-benefit patients showed greater tumor-associated blood clone expansion at 3 weeks.

The CDR3 is 15 amino acids. CDR1 and CDR2 from the germline V gene are SGHAT and FQDESV (reference sequence). The ends lost 5 bases at V and 3 bases at J; junction bases unmatched: 8. The source of this sequence is a man in his sixties with urothelial cancer. The specimen was PBMCs, collected around atezolizumab (anti-PD-L1) treatment. The V gene is TRBV11-1, the J gene TRBJ1-1; TRBD1 matches 8 bases. Here the CDR3 DNA reads TGTGCCAGCAGCCTTCCGGACAGGGAGGACACTGAAGCTTTCTTT. Encoded protein: CASSLPDREDTEAFF.